A single sample gave rise to the 15 T cell receptor beta chains below, sequenced in a study of blood T cells in healthy people across ages. A J-beta primer mix and a sample-barcoded 5' primer were used in a second PCR of about 7 to 11 cycles. TCRdb recomputed calls from the 5' RACE reads with MiXCR, one row per CDR3 protein. Of around 1,500,000 distinct CDR3 sequences in the sample, approximately 40% were seen once. The sequencing input was blood. The origin of the receptors is a woman aged 18 to 35 in good health.

The genes are TRBV15 and TRBJ2-1; D remains ambiguous. V lost 3 bases to trimming and J lost 6 bases, with 18 bases between them. The CDR3 is made up of 16 amino acids. CDR1 is LNHNV, CDR2 YYDKDF, per germline (reference sequence). This CDR3 is CATSRGKIVGPNEQFF. CDR3 coding DNA: TGTGCCACCAGCAGGGGGAAGATTGTAGGCCCCAATGAGCAGTTCTTC.

In this sample, this clonotype turned up a few times. The J gene is TRBJ2-7, the V gene TRBV11-2; D may be TRBD1 (6 bases). This CDR3 comprises 14 residues. V lost 4 bases and J lost 4, with 14 bases in between. The germline gives CDR1 SGHAT, CDR2 FQNNGV. CDR3 residues: CASSSEQGGYEQYF. CDR3 nucleotide sequence: TGTGCCAGCAGCTCCGAACAGGGTGGGTACGAGCAGTACTTC.

This chain joins TRBV20-1 and TRBJ1-1; TRBD1 aligns across 8 bases. Germline lookup yields CDR1 DFQATT and CDR2 SNEGSKA (reference sequence). V lost 5 bases, J lost 5 bases, and 10 bases stayed unmatched. The CDR3 is 14 residues long. CDR3 nucleotide sequence: TGCAGTGCTCCCCCGGACAGGGTGGGGACTGAAGCTTTCTTT. Translation gives CSAPPDRVGTEAFF.

The CDR3 region is CASSWDQDSMYSPLHF. CDR3 sequence (DNA): TGCGCCAGCAGCTGGGACCAGGACAGTATGTATTCACCCCTCCACTTT. This rearrangement joins TRBV5-1 to TRBJ1-6, with D maybe TRBD1 (6 bases). Trimming took 3 bases from V and 8 from J, leaving 18 bases between them. Germline CDR1 is SGHRS and CDR2 is YFSETQ. This CDR3 is built from 16 residues.

V is TRBV15 and J is TRBJ1-1; D call uncertain. Trimming took off 1 base at V and 0 bases at J, with 12 bases between the two ends. The germline V gene encodes CDR1 LNHNV and CDR2 YYDKDF (reference sequence). The CDR3 has 16 residues. The CDR3 here is CATSRATAPMNTEAFF. The DNA for the CDR3 is TGTGCCACCAGCAGAGCTACAGCTCCCATGAACACTGAAGCTTTCTTT.

The V and J genes are TRBV28 and TRBJ1-2; D call uncertain. The CDR3 extends over 14 amino acids. Looked up from germline, CDR1 is MDHEN and CDR2 is SYDVKM. V was cut by 8 bases and J by 3 bases, with 16 bases left in between. CDR3 loop: CASSSGPLHYGYTF. As DNA, the CDR3 is TGTGCCAGCTCCTCAGGCCCCCTCCACTATGGCTACACCTTC.

V gene TRBV20-1 combines with J gene TRBJ2-1, with TRBD2 identical over 10 bases. This CDR3 spans 15 amino acids. Trimming removed 2 bases from V and 2 bases from J; junction bases left unmatched: 3. Looked up from germline, CDR1 is DFQATT and CDR2 is SNEGSKA (reference sequence). CDR3 DNA sequence: TGCAGTGCTAGATCTAGCGGGAGTACCTACAATGAGCAGTTCTTC. This gives the protein CSARSSGSTYNEQFF.

The chain carries TRBV12-3 or TRBV12-4 and TRBJ1-1; 8 bases line up with TRBD1. There are 16 residues in the CDR3. The J segment lost 4 bases and the V segment lost 0 bases, leaving 7 bases of the junction unmatched. CDR3 loop: CASSLARDGTGTEAFF. As DNA, the CDR3 is TGTGCCAGCAGTTTAGCGCGGGATGGGACAGGCACTGAAGCTTTCTTT.

This clonotype appeared a few times. The chain joins TRBV7-9 to TRBJ1-1, with no clear D. This CDR3 is 15 amino acids long. Between the trimmed V and J ends, which lost 5 bases and 9 bases, there was a span of 22 bases. Per the germline V gene, CDR1 is SEHNR and CDR2 is FQNEAQ (reference sequence). CDR3: CASSAGSPALLKAFF. The CDR3 DNA reads as TGTGCCAGCAGCGCAGGTTCTCCCGCCCTTTTGAAAGCTTTCTTT.

Regarding this clonotype: This sequence may be a read error, since a much larger clone differs from it by one base. The CDR3 loop is CASSLEANQPQHF. The CDR3 region has the DNA TGTGCCAGCAGCTTAGAGGCGAATCAGCCCCAGCATTTT. This rearrangement joins TRBV7-9 to TRBJ1-5; no firm D call. V was trimmed by 1 base and J by 4 bases, leaving 5 bases between them. Germline-derived CDR1 and CDR2 are SEHNR and FQNEAQ (reference sequence). CDR3 length equals 13 residues.

This clonotype was observed a single time. The chain is built from TRBV20-1 and TRBJ2-5; 9 bases fit TRBD2. V gave up 6 bases and J gave up 9 bases; unmatched junction bases: 14. The CDR3 spans 14 residues. Germline CDR1 reads DFQATT; CDR2 reads SNEGSKA (reference sequence). CDR3 sequence: CSALNSGSERAQYF. The CDR3 nucleotides read TGCAGTGCCCTGAATAGCGGGAGCGAGAGGGCCCAGTACTTC.

This chain connects TRBV9 to TRBJ2-3; D possibly corresponds to TRBD2 (5 bases). CDR3 size: 15 residues. Trimming shortened V by 4 bases and J by 0 bases, and 12 bases separated the two germline ends. CDR1 and CDR2 (germline): SGDLS, YYNGEE. The CDR3 sequence: CASSWTEASTDTQYF. CDR3 bases: TGTGCCAGCAGCTGGACTGAGGCTAGCACAGATACGCAGTATTTT.

There are many counts of this clonotype. The chain has TRBV24-1 and TRBJ2-1; D perhaps matches TRBD2 (5 bases). CDR1 and CDR2 (germline): KGHDR, SFDVKD. V lost 4 bases and J lost 0, with 18 bases in between. This CDR3 contains 18 residues. The CDR3 here is CATSDPQRGWSSYNEQFF. CDR3 sequence (DNA): TGTGCCACCAGTGACCCCCAACGGGGATGGAGCTCCTACAATGAGCAGTTCTTC.

With respect to this clonotype: Given a much more abundant clone one base away, this may be a read error. The chain recombines TRBV29-1 with TRBJ2-3, with D perhaps matching TRBD1 (6 bases). V was pared by 6 bases and J by 1 base, with 17 bases between. The CDR3 has 15 amino acids. The germline V gene encodes CDR1 SQVTM and CDR2 ANQGSEA. DNA of the CDR3: TGCAGCGTCTCCTCAGGGGCCGGGGGCACAGATACGCAGTATTTT. Protein sequence: CSVSSGAGGTDTQYF.

The chain is built from TRBV6-1 and TRBJ2-5; the D is unclear. Trimming pared 1 base from V and 10 bases from J, leaving 7 bases between. In germline, CDR1 is MNHNS, CDR2 SASEGT. This CDR3 spans 11 amino acids. CDR3 nucleotides: TGTGCCAGCAGTGAAGTCGTCAGCCAGTACTTC. Translated: CASSEVVSQYF.